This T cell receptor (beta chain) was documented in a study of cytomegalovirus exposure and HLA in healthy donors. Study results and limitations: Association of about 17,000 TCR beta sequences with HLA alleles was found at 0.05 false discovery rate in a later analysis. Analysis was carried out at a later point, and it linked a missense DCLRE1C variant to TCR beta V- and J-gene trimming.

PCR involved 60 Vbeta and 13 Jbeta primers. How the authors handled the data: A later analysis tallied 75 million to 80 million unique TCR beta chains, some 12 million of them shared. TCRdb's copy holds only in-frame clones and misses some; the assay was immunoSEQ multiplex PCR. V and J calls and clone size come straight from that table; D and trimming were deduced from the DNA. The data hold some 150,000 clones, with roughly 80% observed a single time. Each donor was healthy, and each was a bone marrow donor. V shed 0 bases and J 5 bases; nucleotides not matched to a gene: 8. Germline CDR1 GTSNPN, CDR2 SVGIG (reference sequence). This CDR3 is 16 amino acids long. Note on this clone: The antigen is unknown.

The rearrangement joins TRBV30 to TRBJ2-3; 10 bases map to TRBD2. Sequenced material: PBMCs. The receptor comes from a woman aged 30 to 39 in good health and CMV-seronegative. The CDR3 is CAWSVLLAGDGDTQYF. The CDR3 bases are TGTGCCTGGAGTGTACTTCTAGCGGGAGATGGAGATACGCAGTATTTT.